This T cell receptor (beta chain) originates from a study of T cells after yellow fever vaccination. Study findings and constraints: Once the booster was given, most primary-vaccination clones reappeared, at approximately 97% for CD4 and approximately 88% for CD8.

Conversion of TCR transcripts into cDNA relied on 5'RACE template switching, which added a universal primer site and UMIs. TCRdb used MiXCR to reprocess the 5' RACE reads, holding one entry per CDR3 protein. The data contain roughly 160,000 distinct CDR3 sequences, 6% to 7.5% of them singletons. Trimming removed 3 bases from V and 7 bases from J, with 13 bases in between. CDR1 and CDR2 (germline): SGHRS, YFSETQ. This CDR3 comprises 14 residues. As to this clonotype: The antigen is undetermined.

The TCR was taken from a young man who received the YFV17D yellow fever vaccine. The genes are TRBV5-1 and TRBJ1-4; perhaps TRBD1 as D (5 bases). The specimen comprised CD4+ T cells sorted from PBMCs, sampled around 5 days after the first yellow fever vaccination. CDR3 DNA: TGCGCCAGCAGCTCAACCGGGACGGCTGAAAAACTGTTTTTT. Translation gives CASSSTGTAEKLFF. Together with reference TRBV5-1 and TRBJ1-4, the CDR3 gives the full variable domain: KAGVTQTPRYLIKTRGQQVTLSCSPISGHRSVSWYQQTPGQGLQFLFEYFSETQRNKGNFPGRFSGRQFSNSRSEMNVSTLELGDSALYLCASSSTGTAEKLFFGSGTQLSVL.